Each of the 25 T cell receptor beta chains below was sequenced from the same sample in a study of blood T cell repertoires in COVID-19. TCRdb's copy holds only in-frame clones and misses some; the assay was immunoSEQ multiplex PCR. The sample holds approximately 30,000 clones, 70% to 90% seen once. The sequencing input was peripheral blood. These receptor sequences come from a woman in her forties with active or convalescent COVID-19.

The chain links TRBV6-5 to TRBJ1-1, with D possibly matching TRBD1 (5 bases). This CDR3 is 14 amino acids long. Germline V gene data show CDR1 as MNHEY and CDR2 as SVGAGI. The germline V and J ends were trimmed by 2 bases and 1 base, with 8 bases remaining between them. The CDR3 DNA reads TGTGCCAGCAGTTACGTCGGGGGGAACACTGAAGCTTTCTTT. Translating gives CASSYVGGNTEAFF.

The gene calls are TRBV5-4 and TRBJ1-6, with D possibly TRBD1 on 6 matching bases. Germline V gene sequence: CDR1 SGHNT, CDR2 YYREEE (reference sequence). The CDR3 contains 17 residues. V was trimmed by 4 bases and J by 3 bases, leaving 17 bases between them. The CDR3 loop reads CASSLGRTANYNSPLHF. CDR3 in DNA: TGTGCCAGCAGCCTCGGAAGGACAGCGAACTATAATTCACCCCTCCACTTT.

A single count supports this clone. The chain couples TRBV6-5 to TRBJ2-5; 10 bases align to TRBD2. Germline trimming cut 3 bases from V and 0 bases from J; bases unmatched to any gene: 4. The CDR3 runs 16 residues. Per germline, CDR1 MNHEY and CDR2 SVGAGI. CDR3 in DNA: TGTGCCAGCAGTTATACTAGCGGGGCGTACCAAGAGACCCAGTACTTC. This sequence encodes CASSYTSGAYQETQYF.

The count of this clone is one. The CDR3 DNA reads as TGCGCCAGCAGCCAAGACAGGATCTCCAATCAGCCCCAGCATTTT. Protein sequence: CASSQDRISNQPQHF. The V call is TRBV4-3, the J call TRBJ1-5; D unresolved. V was pared by 0 bases and J by 3 bases, with 9 bases between. Germline CDR1 reads LGHNA; CDR2 reads YSLEER. The length of the CDR3 is 15 residues.

The chain has TRBV30 and TRBJ2-7; D ambiguous. V was clipped by 1 base and J by 3 bases, with 13 bases between them. Germline V gene sequence: CDR1 GTSNPN, CDR2 SVGIG (reference sequence). The CDR3 contains 14 residues. The CDR3 region is CAWSAYITIYEQYF. The CDR3 DNA is TGTGCCTGGAGTGCGTACATCACTATCTACGAGCAGTACTTC.

V is TRBV6-5 and J is TRBJ2-7; weak D call: TRBD1 (5 bases). Per germline, CDR1 MNHEY and CDR2 SVGAGI. This CDR3 has 15 amino acids. With 5 bases removed from V and 4 bases from J, the gap between germline ends came to 18 bases. CDR3 in DNA: TGTGCCAGCAGTCCCGACAGAAGACTCCTGTACGAGCAGTACTTC. This sequence encodes CASSPDRRLLYEQYF.

The chain recombines TRBV3-1 (or the pseudogene TRBV3-2) with TRBJ1-1, with no clear D. Germline lookup yields CDR1 LGHDT and CDR2 YNNKEL (reference sequence). The CDR3 runs to 15 residues. The ends were cut back, 4 bases at V and 4 bases at J, with 16 bases in the middle. Here the CDR3 reads CASSRQFLAGTEAFF. The CDR3 nucleotides read TGTGCCAGCAGCCGGCAATTTCTAGCGGGCACTGAAGCTTTCTTT.

The V gene is TRBV19, the J gene TRBJ1-1; D might be TRBD1 (6 bases). There are 14 residues in the CDR3. The germline V gene has CDR1 LNHDA and CDR2 SQIVND (reference sequence). Trimming removed 4 bases at V and 4 bases at J, with 13 bases between. Here the CDR3 reads CASSNQGGGTEAFF. CDR3 in DNA: TGTGCCAGTAGTAACCAGGGAGGGGGCACTGAAGCTTTCTTT. Variable domain in full (rest from reference TRBV19 and TRBJ1-1): DGGITQSPKYLFRKEGQNVTLSCEQNLNHDAMYWYRQDPGQGLRLIYYSQIVNDFQKGDIAEGYSVSREKKESFPLTVTSAQKNPTAFYLCASSNQGGGTEAFFGQGTRLTVV.

The chain uses TRBV5-4 and TRBJ2-2; TRBD2 matches 11 bases. V lost 4 bases and J lost 6; bases outside the gene matches: 8. The germline V gene has CDR1 SGHNT and CDR2 YYREEE (reference sequence). The CDR3 spans 16 residues. The CDR3 region has the DNA TGTGCCAGCAGCCCCCTAGCGGGGGGCAGGTCCGGGGAGCTGTTTTTT. Translation gives CASSPLAGGRSGELFF. The entire variable domain, with the rest obtained from reference TRBV5-4 and TRBJ2-2, is as follows: ETGVTQSPTHLIKTRGQQVTLRCSSQSGHNTVSWYQQALGQGPQFIFQYYREEENGRGNFPPRFSGLQFPNYSSELNVNALELDDSALYLCASSPLAGGRSGELFFGEGSRLTVL.

This sequence joins TRBV19 and TRBJ2-1; 9 bases are a match to TRBD2. Germline V gives CDR1 LNHDA, CDR2 SQIVND (reference sequence). The junction had 12 bases not matched to a gene; V was cut back by 10 bases and J by 8 bases. The CDR3 is 14 residues long. CDR3 nucleotides: TGTGCCACCAAATTAGCGGGAGTGGTCGATGAGCAGTTCTTC. As protein: CATKLAGVVDEQFF.

The chain uses TRBV7-8 and TRBJ2-5, with D unresolved. With 1 base removed from V and 0 bases from J, the gap between germline ends came to 9 bases. The germline V gene encodes CDR1 SGHVS and CDR2 FQNEAQ. The CDR3 length is 15 residues. The CDR3 loop reads CASSLDVQYQETQYF. CDR3 in DNA: TGTGCCAGCAGCTTAGATGTGCAGTACCAAGAGACCCAGTACTTC.

The DNA of the CDR3 is TGTGCCAGCAGCACCGGGACTAGCGTTGCCTACGAGCAGTACTTC. The encoded protein is CASSTGTSVAYEQYF. V and J are TRBV5-4 and TRBJ2-7; 10 bases match TRBD2. The V gene's germline CDR1 is SGHNT and CDR2 YYREEE (reference sequence). The V and J ends lost 4 bases and 2 bases, in that order; junction bases with no gene match: 6. This CDR3 comprises 15 residues.

This rearrangement joins TRBV6-5 to TRBJ2-2; D unclear. V lost 5 bases and J lost 3, with 10 bases in between. Germline CDR1 and CDR2: MNHEY and SVGAGI. There are 14 residues in the CDR3. CDR3 sequence reads: CASSLAEYTGELFF. The DNA for the CDR3 is TGTGCCAGCAGTCTCGCAGAATACACCGGGGAGCTGTTTTTT.

V gene TRBV7-2 combines with J gene TRBJ2-3, with D maybe TRBD2 (5 bases). CDR1 and CDR2 (germline): SGHTA, FQGNSA. Trimming took 5 bases from V and 1 from J, leaving 13 bases between them. The CDR3 runs to 15 residues. The CDR3 DNA reads TGTGCCAGCAGCCCTAGTTGGGGAGGCACAGATACGCAGTATTTT. Protein: CASSPSWGGTDTQYF.

CDR3 loop: CASGRGGAFYEQYF. The CDR3 DNA is TGTGCCAGTGGAAGGGGGGGCGCGTTCTACGAGCAGTACTTC. The rearrangement uses TRBV5-5 and TRBJ2-7, with D possibly matching TRBD2 (7 bases). V was cut by 8 bases and J by 3 bases, with 18 bases left in between. There are 14 residues in the CDR3. Germline-derived CDR1 and CDR2 are SGHKS and YYEKEE (reference sequence).

The V and J genes are TRBV6-5 and TRBJ1-2, with a weak D call TRBD1 (5 bases). This CDR3 is built from 13 residues. Trimming shortened V by 6 bases and J by 4 bases, and 12 bases separated the two germline ends. CDR1 is MNHEY and CDR2 is SVGAGI in the germline V gene. The CDR3 protein is CASSSRELYGYTF. The CDR3 DNA reads TGTGCCAGCAGCTCCAGGGAACTCTATGGCTACACCTTC.

The V and J genes are TRBV5-1 and TRBJ1-1; 7 bases line up with TRBD1. The germline V gene encodes CDR1 SGHRS and CDR2 YFSETQ. J gave up 1 base and V 4 bases, and 7 bases lay outside the gene matches. The CDR3 loop spans 15 amino acids. The CDR3 region is CASSNQQGRNTEAFF. Written as DNA, the CDR3 is TGCGCCAGCAGCAACCAACAGGGGCGGAACACTGAAGCTTTCTTT.

The chain combines TRBV7-3 with TRBJ1-1; no firm D call. Trimming left V 10 bases short and J 0 bases short, with 18 bases between. The CDR3 totals 15 residues. The germline V gene has CDR1 SGHTA and CDR2 FQGTGA. The CDR3: CAITSGRHLNTEAFF. The CDR3, as DNA: TGTGCCATCACCTCGGGGAGACACCTGAACACTGAAGCTTTCTTT.

The chain is built from TRBV28 and TRBJ2-7; D is uncertain. This CDR3 region has 13 residues. Germline lookup yields CDR1 MDHEN and CDR2 SYDVKM. Trimming left V 6 bases short and J 3 bases short, with 12 bases between. The CDR3 region is CASSPIGHYEQYF. DNA for the CDR3: TGTGCCAGCAGCCCAATTGGGCACTACGAGCAGTACTTC.

The rearrangement joins TRBV4-3 to TRBJ2-3; TRBD2 is a possible D gene (6 bases). Trimming left V 0 bases short and J 3 bases short, with 16 bases between. This CDR3 is built from 17 residues. Germline CDR1 reads LGHNA; CDR2 reads YSLEER. The CDR3 loop reads CASSQDRRERGTDTQYF. CDR3 in DNA: TGCGCCAGCAGCCAAGATCGACGGGAACGGGGGACAGATACGCAGTATTTT.

The chain is built from TRBV9 and TRBJ2-2; unclear D gene. CDR3 length: 13 amino acids. Germline V CDR1 and CDR2: SGDLS, YYNGEE. The V end lost 3 bases, the J end lost 6 bases, and 9 bases lay between the germline ends. The CDR3: CASSAVGAGELFF. The CDR3 coding sequence is TGTGCCAGCAGCGCTGTTGGAGCCGGGGAGCTGTTTTTT.

This chain joins TRBV5-1 and TRBJ2-1, with D uncertain. CDR1 and CDR2 from the germline V gene are SGHRS and YFSETQ. The CDR3 length is 14 residues. Deletions cut 0 bases from V and 13 bases from J, with 17 bases between. CDR3 region: CASSLASQSRFQFF. CDR3 bases: TGCGCCAGCAGCTTGGCGTCTCAGTCCCGATTTCAGTTCTTC.

This clone was seen a single time. The chain uses TRBV28 and TRBJ1-2; TRBD1 is a possible D gene (5 bases). V dropped 6 bases and J dropped 8 bases, with 19 bases sitting between them. The CDR3 consists of 14 residues. Germline CDR1 reads MDHEN; CDR2 reads SYDVKM. The CDR3, as DNA: TGTGCCAGCAGCCCCCCTGGAGGGGATGGGGGCTACACCTTC. Translating gives CASSPPGGDGGYTF.

The rearrangement links TRBV28 to TRBJ1-3; 9 bases are shared with TRBD1. Germline V lookup: CDR1 MDHEN, CDR2 SYDVKM. CDR3 length: 16 amino acids. J lost 6 bases, V lost 4 bases, and 10 bases had no gene match. Here the CDR3 reads CASSSTRDRVVNTIYF. The DNA of the CDR3 is TGTGCCAGCAGTTCCACCCGGGACAGGGTGGTAAACACCATATATTTT. Variable domain in full (rest from reference TRBV28 and TRBJ1-3): DVKVTQSSRYLVKRTGEKVFLECVQDMDHENMFWYRQDPGLGLRLIYFSYDVKMKEKGDIPEGYSVSREKKERFSLILESASTNQTSMYLCASSSTRDRVVNTIYFGEGSWLTVV.

The chain combines TRBV5-6 with TRBJ1-1; 9 nucleotides match TRBD1. Germline loops: CDR1 SGHDT, CDR2 YYEEEE. The trim removed 4 bases at V and 0 bases at J, leaving 10 bases unmatched. The CDR3 is 17 amino acids. CDR3 sequence reads: CASSPGTGYRMNTEAFF. DNA of the CDR3: TGTGCCAGCAGCCCGGGGACAGGGTATCGTATGAACACTGAAGCTTTCTTT. Variable domain in full (rest from reference TRBV5-6 and TRBJ1-1): DAGVTQSPTHLIKTRGQQVTLRCSPKSGHDTVSWYQQALGQGPQFIFQYYEEEERQRGNFPDRFSGHQFPNYSSELNVNALLLGDSALYLCASSPGTGYRMNTEAFFGQGTRLTVV.